Below, 23 T cell receptor beta chains from the same sample are listed, as sequenced in a study of T cell responses to AZD1222 COVID-19 vaccine. TCRdb keeps only in-frame clones here, not all; method: immunoSEQ multiplex PCR. The table records over 100,000 clones, 88% of them present only once. The specimen was peripheral blood, collected on day 0 of MenACWY control vaccination. The receptors here all came from an adult in good health.

The chain carries TRBV4-3 and TRBJ2-7; TRBD2 might be the D (5 bases). Germline V lookup: CDR1 LGHNA, CDR2 YSLEER. V was trimmed by 0 bases and J by 4 bases, leaving 13 bases between them. The CDR3 has 15 residues. The CDR3 loop is CASSQDNSRGYEQYF. DNA of the CDR3: TGCGCCAGCAGCCAAGATAACTCTAGAGGGTACGAGCAGTACTTC.

Here the CDR3 DNA reads TGTGCCAGCAGTTACCACCTTGGACTCTACGAGCAGTACTTC. This translates into CASSYHLGLYEQYF. The rearrangement uses TRBV28 and TRBJ2-7; a possible D gene is TRBD2 (5 bases). The CDR3 is 14 amino acids. From germline, CDR1 is MDHEN and CDR2 SYDVKM. The V end was cut by 4 bases, the J end by 3 bases, with 13 bases between.

This clone is a singleton in its sample. The V gene is TRBV9, the J gene TRBJ1-2, with D possibly TRBD1 on 5 matching bases. This CDR3 spans 12 amino acids. V lost 3 bases to trimming and J lost 6 bases, with 9 bases between them. Germline CDR1 SGDLS, CDR2 YYNGEE. CDR3 nucleotides: TGTGCCAGCAGCGCTGGGGGTCATGGCTACACCTTC. Its translation is CASSAGGHGYTF.

The chain joins TRBV7-9 to TRBJ1-1; no definite D call. The CDR3 is made up of 16 amino acids. Between the trimmed V and J ends, which lost 1 base and 0 bases, there was a span of 12 bases. Germline V CDR1 and CDR2: SEHNR, FQNEAQ (reference sequence). The CDR3 nucleotides are TGTGCCAGCAGCTTAGGTTCTGTCAGATTGAACACTGAAGCTTTCTTT. Translated, it gives CASSLGSVRLNTEAFF.

Points on this clone: The identical CDR3 is also encoded by other nucleotide sequences in the sample. This chain uses TRBV9 with TRBJ2-3, with D uncertain. Trimming took off 3 bases at V and 2 bases at J, with 4 bases between the two ends. CDR3 size: 12 residues. Germline CDR1 is SGDLS and CDR2 is YYNGEE. CDR3 sequence: CASSANTDTQYF. CDR3 DNA sequence: TGTGCCAGCAGCGCGAACACAGATACGCAGTATTTT.

The chain recombines TRBV9 with TRBJ1-1; D might be TRBD1 (6 bases). With 3 bases removed from V and 7 bases from J, the gap between germline ends came to 13 bases. The CDR3 loop spans 13 amino acids. The germline gives CDR1 SGDLS, CDR2 YYNGEE. The CDR3 loop reads CASSATGGREAFF. The CDR3 DNA reads as TGTGCCAGCAGCGCCACGGGGGGGCGTGAAGCTTTCTTT.

This clone turned up a few times. V is TRBV7-3 and J is TRBJ2-1; 9 bases line up with TRBD2. V lost 5 bases and J lost 6; bases outside the gene matches: 5. CDR3 length equals 14 residues. CDR1 and CDR2 from the germline V gene are SGHTA and FQGTGA. The CDR3 sequence: CASSPRREGNEQFF. The CDR3, as DNA: TGTGCCAGCAGCCCCCGGCGGGAGGGCAATGAGCAGTTCTTC.

The chain carries TRBV6-4 and TRBJ2-3; 8 bases agree with TRBD2. The CDR3 loop spans 16 amino acids. CDR1 is MRHNA, CDR2 SNTAGT, per germline. V lost 5 bases and J lost 4; bases outside the gene matches: 11. The CDR3 here is CASSPRESGGSDTQYF. CDR3 DNA: TGTGCCAGCAGTCCCCGTGAAAGCGGGGGATCAGATACGCAGTATTTT.

V is TRBV7-9 and J is TRBJ1-2, with 11 bases that match TRBD1. With V trimmed by 6 bases and J by 8 bases, 8 bases remained unmatched. Germline V gene sequence: CDR1 SEHNR, CDR2 FQNEAQ (reference sequence). The CDR3 covers 14 residues. CDR3: CASRPGQGARGYTF. CDR3 nucleotides: TGTGCCAGCAGACCCGGACAGGGGGCAAGAGGCTACACCTTC.

The J gene is TRBJ2-5, the V gene TRBV3-1 (or the pseudogene TRBV3-2); D not resolved. The CDR3 extends over 18 amino acids. Trimming took off 4 bases at V and 0 bases at J, with 21 bases between the two ends. CDR1 is LGHDT and CDR2 is YNNKEL in the germline V gene (reference sequence). In DNA, the CDR3 is TGTGCCAGCAGCCCCCCTCCTTTTCCCTTCGAATACCAAGAGACCCAGTACTTC. Amino acids: CASSPPPFPFEYQETQYF.

V usage is TRBV29-1 and J usage is TRBJ1-4; possible D gene TRBD1, 5 bases. This CDR3 is built from 15 residues. Per germline, CDR1 SQVTM and CDR2 ANQGSEA. Trimming cost V 7 bases and J 7 bases, with 22 bases left between them. CDR3 sequence: CSAGGEEASIEKLFF. CDR3 coding DNA: TGCAGCGCCGGGGGGGAGGAGGCGAGCATTGAAAAACTGTTTTTT.

This clone occurred a few times. The chain joins TRBV7-2 to TRBJ1-5; D is possibly TRBD1 (5 bases). This CDR3 spans 13 amino acids. V gave up 1 base and J gave up 7 bases, with 8 bases separating them. In germline, CDR1 is SGHTA, CDR2 FQGNSA. CDR3 bases: TGTGCCAGCAGCTTAGTCCGGGGGCAGCCCCAGCATTTT. This gives the protein CASSLVRGQPQHF.

The CDR3 here is CASSPLGTDTQYF. CDR3 coding DNA: TGTGCCAGCAGTCCACTTGGCACAGATACGCAGTATTTT. The chain combines TRBV28 with TRBJ2-3, with unresolved D. Germline V lookup: CDR1 MDHEN, CDR2 SYDVKM. This CDR3 region has 13 residues. V gave up 5 bases and J gave up 1 base, with 7 bases separating them.

CDR3 in amino acids: CASLPGDRLNTEAFF. The CDR3 bases are TGTGCCAGCCTGCCCGGCGACAGACTGAACACTGAAGCTTTCTTT. The rearrangement links TRBV28 to TRBJ1-1; a weak D match, TRBD1 (5 bases). With 8 bases removed from V and 0 bases from J, the gap between germline ends came to 16 bases. Germline values: CDR1 MDHEN, CDR2 SYDVKM. This CDR3 has 15 amino acids.

This clone has only one observation. The chain recombines TRBV7-2 with TRBJ1-1; no definite D call. Trimming took off 5 bases at V and 2 bases at J, with 15 bases between the two ends. Per germline, CDR1 SGHTA and CDR2 FQGNSA. This CDR3 region has 15 residues. The CDR3 coding sequence is TGTGCCAGCAGCCCCACTGGAGTGAGAAACACTGAAGCTTTCTTT. Translating it yields CASSPTGVRNTEAFF.

J is TRBJ1-1 and V is TRBV5-4; D is unresolved. The V end was cut by 0 bases, the J end by 4 bases, with 10 bases between. Germline-derived CDR1 and CDR2 are SGHNT and YYREEE (reference sequence). The CDR3 is made up of 14 amino acids. CDR3 DNA: TGTGCCAGCAGCTTGGTGGCATATCCCACTGAAGCTTTCTTT. Translated, it gives CASSLVAYPTEAFF.

This clone was seen a single time. The rearrangement joins TRBV15 to TRBJ1-1; the D is unclear. V was clipped by 1 base and J by 2 bases, with 8 bases between them. The CDR3 length is 14 residues. The V gene's germline CDR1 is LNHNV and CDR2 YYDKDF (reference sequence). The CDR3 bases are TGTGCCACCAGCAGAGGGAGGGCAAACACTGAAGCTTTCTTT. As protein: CATSRGRANTEAFF. Variable domain in full (rest from reference TRBV15 and TRBJ1-1): DAMVIQNPRYQVTQFGKPVTLSCSQTLNHNVMYWYQQKSSQAPKLLFHYYDKDFNNEADTPDNFQSRRPNTSFCFLDIRSPGLGDTAMYLCATSRGRANTEAFFGQGTRLTVV.

Concerning this clone: This sample includes further DNA sequences coding for the same CDR3. The gene calls are TRBV27 and TRBJ1-2; D is ambiguous. The CDR3 loop spans 13 amino acids. The ends were cut back, 0 bases at V and 4 bases at J, with 6 bases in the middle. Germline lookup yields CDR1 MNHEY and CDR2 SMNVEV (reference sequence). The CDR3 coding sequence is TGTGCCAGCAGTTTATCAGGACTCTATGGCTACACCTTC. It yields the protein CASSLSGLYGYTF.

This clone has just one count. This chain connects TRBV9 to TRBJ2-7, with 8 bases fitting TRBD1. The CDR3 totals 14 residues. The V segment lost 4 bases and the J segment 6 bases; nucleotides outside the gene matches: 9. Germline lookup yields CDR1 SGDLS and CDR2 YYNGEE. The chain's CDR3 is CASSSQGVVGEQYF. The CDR3 DNA reads TGTGCCAGCAGCTCACAGGGGGTGGTCGGCGAGCAGTACTTC.

This sequence joins TRBV4-3 and TRBJ1-5, with 8 bases identical to TRBD1. Per germline, CDR1 LGHNA and CDR2 YSLEER. The V gene end was trimmed by 1 base and the J gene end by 4 bases; junction bases not matched to a gene: 9. This CDR3 region has 17 residues. The CDR3: CASSQVVVGTGNQPQHF. Written as DNA, the CDR3 is TGCGCCAGCAGCCAAGTCGTCGTTGGGACAGGAAATCAGCCCCAGCATTTT.

This chain joins TRBV6-2 or TRBV6-3 and TRBJ2-5; 7 bases fit TRBD1. The CDR3 runs to 14 residues. V lost 2 bases and J lost 7; bases outside the gene matches: 7. Germline CDR1 MNHEY, CDR2 SVGEGT. The CDR3 protein is CASSYRDSTRTQYF. CDR3 coding DNA: TGTGCCAGCAGTTACCGGGACAGCACGAGGACCCAGTACTTC.

This chain links TRBV28 with TRBJ2-7; 10 bases map to TRBD2. The CDR3 covers 15 residues. V lost 6 bases to trimming and J lost 0 bases; unmatched junction nucleotides: 5. Germline assignment: CDR1 MDHEN and CDR2 SYDVKM. DNA of the CDR3: TGTGCCAGCAGACCCACTAGCGGGGTCTCCTACGAGCAGTACTTC. This sequence encodes CASRPTSGVSYEQYF. The whole variable domain, remainder taken from reference TRBV28 and TRBJ2-7, is DVKVTQSSRYLVKRTGEKVFLECVQDMDHENMFWYRQDPGLGLRLIYFSYDVKMKEKGDIPEGYSVSREKKERFSLILESASTNQTSMYLCASRPTSGVSYEQYFGPGTRLTVT.

This clone occurred once. V gene TRBV19 combines with J gene TRBJ1-4; possible D gene TRBD1, 5 bases. CDR3 length: 14 amino acids. Germline loops: CDR1 LNHDA, CDR2 SQIVND (reference sequence). The V and J ends lost 3 bases and 7 bases respectively, with 12 bases between them. CDR3 in DNA: TGTGCCAGTAGTATTGGGGGGATTGGTGAAAAACTGTTTTTT. Translating gives CASSIGGIGEKLFF.